By share, the clone carrying this TCR beta chain counts as medium-sized. TCRdb's table, derived via immunoSEQ multiplex PCR, lists solely in-frame clones and lacks some. The data show about 160,000 clones, more than 65% seen once. This record belongs to a study of blood T cell repertoires in COVID-19. Across the whole study: Samples of COVID-19 (acute and convalescent) were obtained from the United States, Italy and Spain.

Individuals drawn from approximately 26 US areas were about 18 to 89 years old. Participant-given clinical history determined each cohort assignment. Donors in Cohort 3 who had recovered were those with two negative PCRs, healthcare professional clearance, or resolution of their symptoms. Sample: PBMCs or T cells enriched from blood (not recorded which). This TCR was sampled from a man between 60 and 75 years old who had recovered from COVID-19.

In DNA, the CDR3 is TGTGCCAGCAGCGTTGACACTAACTATGGCTACACCTTC. The encoded protein is CASSVDTNYGYTF. The chain recombines TRBV9 with TRBJ1-2; D not resolved. V gave up 2 bases and J gave up 0 bases, with 5 bases separating them. The CDR3 length is 13 residues. The germline V gene encodes CDR1 SGDLS and CDR2 YYNGEE.